Below, one T cell receptor (beta chain) is given with its context. Its specificity is unknown. These data are taken from a study of CD8 T cells in Susac syndrome. General observations from the study: As acknowledged by the study, its TCR sequencing and HLA analysis included a relatively small number of individuals.

Sequencing of TCR beta was performed on blood CD8+ and CD4+ T cells. In contrast to the negatively isolated CD8+ and CD4+ T cells, TEMRA cells were FACS-enriched. RNA, at roughly 0.45 to 1 ug, was reverse transcribed with random hexamers. The immunoSEQ assay covered 54 Vbeta and 13 Jbeta segments for CDR3. TCRdb ran MiXCR on the immunoSEQ multiplex PCR reads and lists one entry per CDR3 protein. Here the sample spans 200,000 to 250,000 distinct CDR3 sequences, 92% being singletons. Losses at the gene ends were 2 bases for V and 3 bases for J; bases not matched to a gene: 7. Germline values: CDR1 MNHEY, CDR2 SVGEGT. The CDR3 loop spans 16 amino acids.

Material: CD8+ T cells from PBMCs. The chain uses TRBV6-2 or TRBV6-3 and TRBJ2-7, with TRBD2 matching 10 bases. The origin of this receptor is a human donor with multiple sclerosis. Here the CDR3 reads CASSYGPGTSDYEQYF. CDR3 sequence (DNA): TGTGCCAGCAGTTACGGGCCCGGGACTAGCGACTACGAGCAGTACTTC.